The T cell receptor (beta chain) described here comes from a study of blood T cell repertoires in COVID-19. In the original workflow: Reference gene primer amplification in the assay estimated nucleated cell counts. Profiled with immunoSEQ multiplex PCR; TCRdb holds only in-frame clones, not every one. V and J calls and clone size come straight from that table; D and trimming were deduced from the DNA. The table includes fewer than 6,500 clones, about 81% detected once. The CDR3 is 15 amino acids. V trimming: 7 bases; J trimming: 5 bases; junction bases outside the gene matches: 11. The germline V gene has CDR1 SNHLY and CDR2 FYNNEI.

The receptor comes from a human donor in a cohort sampled during active COVID-19. Sequencing was done on a sample of peripheral blood. This rearrangement joins TRBV2 to TRBJ2-3, with 8 bases identical to TRBD1. The CDR3 DNA reads as TGTGCCAGCAAAGGAGACAGGGGAAGGGGAGATACGCAGTATTTT. Its protein is CASKGDRGRGDTQYF.